The 7 T cell receptor beta chains in this list originate from one sample, sequenced in a study of technical replicates of blood from a handful of donors (dated by TCRdb to the late 2010s). Library preparation was by the immunoSEQ multiplex PCR assay. TCRdb limited this immuneACCESS table to in-frame rearrangements with V and J called. A share of clones is missing; checked studies link under half to unresolved V genes, and the rest is unexplained. This sample has around 17,000 clones in its table, and about 79% of those were observed once. The top ten constitute around 9.1% of the sample. The sequencing input was PBMCs. These receptors all stem from a human donor in good health. Some clones in this sample may be carry-over from other donors' samples.

This clone was observed a single time. V is TRBV19 and J is TRBJ2-3; TRBD1 matches at 8 bases. The germline V gene has CDR1 LNHDA and CDR2 SQIVND (reference sequence). The V segment lost 6 bases and the J segment 1 base; nucleotides outside the gene matches: 15. The CDR3 totals 18 residues. As DNA, the CDR3 is TGTGCCAGTAGGATTATGGGCAGGGGGCTTAGTGGCACAGATACGCAGTATTTT. As protein: CASRIMGRGLSGTDTQYF.

The chain joins TRBV5-6 to TRBJ1-1, with D possibly TRBD1 on 5 matching bases. V shed 5 bases and J shed 8 bases, with 22 bases lying between them. Germline lookup yields CDR1 SGHDT and CDR2 YYEEEE. The CDR3 length is 15 residues. CDR3 amino acids: CASRGGVGNRVEAFF. CDR3 DNA sequence: TGTGCCAGCAGGGGGGGAGTTGGGAATCGAGTCGAAGCTTTCTTT.

This clone was observed a handful of times. This sequence joins TRBV2 and TRBJ1-1; maybe TRBD1 (5 bases). V was trimmed by 6 bases and J by 1 base, leaving 9 bases between them. The CDR3 sequence is 13 residues long. The germline V gene encodes CDR1 SNHLY and CDR2 FYNNEI. For the CDR3, the DNA is TGTGCCAGCAGAGATCAGGGGAACACTGAAGCTTTCTTT. Amino acids: CASRDQGNTEAFF. The variable domain in full, completed from reference TRBV2 and TRBJ1-1, reads EPEVTQTPSHQVTQMGQEVILRCVPISNHLYFYWYRQILGQKVEFLVSFYNNEISEKSEIFDDQFSVERPDGSNFTLKIRSTKLEDSAMYFCASRDQGNTEAFFGQGTRLTVV.

The chain employs TRBV4-1 and TRBJ2-1, with TRBD1 matching 11 bases. V shed 0 bases, J shed 6 bases, and the junction held 1 base outside the gene matches. There are 15 residues in the CDR3. Germline CDR1 MGHRA, CDR2 YSYEKL. CDR3 residues: CASSQDGTGGNEQFF. In DNA, the CDR3 is TGCGCCAGCAGCCAAGATGGGACAGGGGGCAATGAGCAGTTCTTC.

About this clone itself: The germline gene is not matched at one end of the junction; a read error may be the cause. The chain has TRBV4-3 and TRBJ2-3; 9 bases map to TRBD2. This CDR3 has 17 residues. In germline, CDR1 is LGHNA, CDR2 YSLEER. CDR3 in amino acids: CAGSQDAVAGVTDTQYF. CDR3 sequence (DNA): TGCGCCGGCAGCCAAGATGCCGTAGCGGGGGTCACAGATACGCAGTATTTT.

The chain employs TRBV27 and TRBJ2-2; D is ambiguous. The CDR3 spans 13 residues. V lost 5 bases to trimming and J lost 6 bases, with 10 bases between them. In germline, CDR1 is MNHEY, CDR2 SMNVEV (reference sequence). The CDR3 sequence is CASSLGRAGELFF. The CDR3, as DNA: TGTGCCAGCAGTCTGGGTCGGGCCGGGGAGCTGTTTTTT.

The rearrangement links TRBV5-1 to TRBJ1-4; D unclear. This CDR3 contains 14 residues. Looked up from germline, CDR1 is SGHRS and CDR2 is YFSETQ. The V end lost 4 bases, the J end lost 6 bases, and 13 bases lay between the germline ends. Here the CDR3 reads CASSPAGTDEKLFF. CDR3 nucleotides: TGCGCCAGCAGCCCGGCAGGTACAGATGAAAAACTGTTTTTT.